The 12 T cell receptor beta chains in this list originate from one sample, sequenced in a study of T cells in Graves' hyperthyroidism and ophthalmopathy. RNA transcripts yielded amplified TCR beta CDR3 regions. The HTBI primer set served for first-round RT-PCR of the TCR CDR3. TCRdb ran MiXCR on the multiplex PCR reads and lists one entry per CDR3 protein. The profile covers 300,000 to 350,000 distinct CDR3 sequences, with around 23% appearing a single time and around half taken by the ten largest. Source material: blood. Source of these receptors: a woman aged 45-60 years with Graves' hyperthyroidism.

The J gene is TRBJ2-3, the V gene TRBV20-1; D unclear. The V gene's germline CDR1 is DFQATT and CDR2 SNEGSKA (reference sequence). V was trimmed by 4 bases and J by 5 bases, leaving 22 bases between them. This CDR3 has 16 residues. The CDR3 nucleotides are TGCAGTGCTAACACCGGACCTTCTCGAATTGTAGATACGCAGTATTTT. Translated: CSANTGPSRIVDTQYF.

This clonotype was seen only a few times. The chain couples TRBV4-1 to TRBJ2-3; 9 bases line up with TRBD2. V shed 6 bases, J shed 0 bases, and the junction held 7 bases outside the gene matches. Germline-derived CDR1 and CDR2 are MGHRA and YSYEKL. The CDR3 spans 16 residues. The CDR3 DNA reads TGCGCCAGCAGGAGACCTAGCGGGATGAGCACAGATACGCAGTATTTT. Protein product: CASRRPSGMSTDTQYF.

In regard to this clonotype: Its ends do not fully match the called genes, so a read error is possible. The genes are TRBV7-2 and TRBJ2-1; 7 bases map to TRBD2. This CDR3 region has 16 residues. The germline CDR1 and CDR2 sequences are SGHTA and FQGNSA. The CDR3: CASSIASGGPNNEQFF. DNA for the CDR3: TGTGCCAGCAGCATAGCTTCGGGGGGACCTAACAATGAGCAGTTCTTC.

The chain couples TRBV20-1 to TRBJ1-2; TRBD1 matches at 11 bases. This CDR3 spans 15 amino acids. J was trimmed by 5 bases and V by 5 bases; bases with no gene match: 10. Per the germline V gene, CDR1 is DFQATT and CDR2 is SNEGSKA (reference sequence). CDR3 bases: TGCAGTGCTGGGGGAGGACAGGGGGCGGAATATGGCTACACCTTC. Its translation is CSAGGGQGAEYGYTF.

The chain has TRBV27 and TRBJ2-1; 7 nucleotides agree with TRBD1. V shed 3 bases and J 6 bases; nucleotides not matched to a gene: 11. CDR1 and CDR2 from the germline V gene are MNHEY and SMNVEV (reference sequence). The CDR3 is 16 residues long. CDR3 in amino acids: CASSLGYRGRFNEQFF. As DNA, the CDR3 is TGTGCCAGCAGTTTGGGGTACAGGGGACGCTTCAATGAGCAGTTCTTC.

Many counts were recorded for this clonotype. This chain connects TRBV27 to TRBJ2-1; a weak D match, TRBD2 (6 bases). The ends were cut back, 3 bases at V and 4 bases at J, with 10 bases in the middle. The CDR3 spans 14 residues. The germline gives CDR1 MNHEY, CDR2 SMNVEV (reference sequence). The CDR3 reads CASSFMSGYNEQFF. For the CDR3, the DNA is TGTGCCAGCAGTTTCATGAGCGGGTACAATGAGCAGTTCTTC.

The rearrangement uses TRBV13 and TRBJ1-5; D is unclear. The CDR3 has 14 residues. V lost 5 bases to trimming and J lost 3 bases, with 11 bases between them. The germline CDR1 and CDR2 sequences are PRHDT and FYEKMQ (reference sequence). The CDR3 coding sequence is TGTGCCAGCAGCCACGAACCGCTCAATCAGCCCCAGCATTTT. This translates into CASSHEPLNQPQHF.

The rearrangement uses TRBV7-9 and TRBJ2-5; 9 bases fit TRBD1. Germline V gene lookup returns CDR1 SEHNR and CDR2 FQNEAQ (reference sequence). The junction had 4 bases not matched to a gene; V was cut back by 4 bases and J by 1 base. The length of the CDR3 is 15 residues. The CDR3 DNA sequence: TGTGCCAGCAGCTCTTCGACAGGGGGCCAAGAGACCCAGTACTTC. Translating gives CASSSSTGGQETQYF.

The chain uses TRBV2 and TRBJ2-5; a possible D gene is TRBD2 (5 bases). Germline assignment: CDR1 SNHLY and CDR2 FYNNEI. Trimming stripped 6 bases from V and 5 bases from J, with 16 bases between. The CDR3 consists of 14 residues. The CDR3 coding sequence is TGTGCCAGCAGCCCGGGGAACATGAAGGAGACCCAGTACTTC. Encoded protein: CASSPGNMKETQYF.

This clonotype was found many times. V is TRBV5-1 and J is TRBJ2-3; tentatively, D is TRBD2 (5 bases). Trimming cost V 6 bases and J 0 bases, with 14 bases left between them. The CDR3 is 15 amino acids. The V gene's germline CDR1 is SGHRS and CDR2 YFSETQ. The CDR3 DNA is TGCGCCAGCACGCAGGACTCTACTAGCACAGATACGCAGTATTTT. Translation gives CASTQDSTSTDTQYF.

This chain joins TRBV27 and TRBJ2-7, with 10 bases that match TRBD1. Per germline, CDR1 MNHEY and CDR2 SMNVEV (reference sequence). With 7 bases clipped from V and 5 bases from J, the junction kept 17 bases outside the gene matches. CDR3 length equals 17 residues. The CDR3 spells CASNTLTGTGVIHEQYF. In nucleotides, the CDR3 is TGTGCCAGCAACACACTCACCGGGACAGGGGTTATCCACGAGCAGTACTTC.

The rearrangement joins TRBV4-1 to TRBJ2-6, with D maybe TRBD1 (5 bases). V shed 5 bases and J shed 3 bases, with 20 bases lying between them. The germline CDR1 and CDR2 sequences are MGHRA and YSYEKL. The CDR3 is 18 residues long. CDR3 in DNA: TGCGCCAGCAGCAGCCCCAACGTGCTGGGGCGTGGGGCCAACGTCCTGACTTTC. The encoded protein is CASSSPNVLGRGANVLTF.